A selection of T cell receptor beta chains follows, all from one sample in a study of T cell repertoires in cytomegalovirus infection. In TCRdb, the reads were re-called with MiXCR into one record per CDR3 protein. The data hold hundreds of thousands of distinct CDR3 sequences, with 24% observed a single time. The source material was CD8+ T cells from PBMCs. Source of these receptors: a human donor in good health (CMV status not recorded). Some clones in this sample may be carry-over from other donors' samples. The CDR3 runs from the conserved cysteine through the conserved F or W. D genes are given only for firm matches.

J gene: TRBJ2-5; V gene: TRBV28; D gene: NA; CDR3 protein: CASSPTFGGETQYF
J gene: TRBJ2-7; V gene: TRBV7-9; D gene: TRBD2; CDR3 protein: CASSLAGGGEQYF
J gene: TRBJ1-1; V gene: TRBV14; D gene: NA; CDR3 protein: CASSQFSPIGENTEAFF
J gene: TRBJ1-1; V gene: TRBV25-1; D gene: NA; CDR3 protein: CASSERWQGYEAFF
J gene: TRBJ2-7; V gene: TRBV14; D gene: NA; CDR3 protein: CASRHENDANYEQYF
J gene: TRBJ2-1; V gene: TRBV7-9; D gene: TRBD1; CDR3 protein: CASSLPTGVRFF
J gene: TRBJ1-2; V gene: TRBV6-2/TRBV6-3; D gene: NA; CDR3 protein: CASSYGLKADYGYTF
J gene: TRBJ2-7; V gene: TRBV6-1; D gene: NA; CDR3 protein: CASSANTYEQYF
J gene: TRBJ2-2; V gene: TRBV20-1; D gene: NA; CDR3 protein: CSVRSGGTGELFF
J gene: TRBJ2-1; V gene: TRBV6-6; D gene: TRBD1; CDR3 protein: CASSGQGALYNEQFF
J gene: TRBJ2-1; V gene: TRBV6-2/TRBV6-3; D gene: TRBD2; CDR3 protein: CASRRTSGGVGEQFF
J gene: TRBJ1-5; V gene: TRBV3-1; D gene: NA; CDR3 protein: CASSQEWGKGNQPQHF
J gene: TRBJ2-1; V gene: TRBV7-2; D gene: NA; CDR3 protein: CASSLAIYNEQFF
J gene: TRBJ2-2; V gene: TRBV4-1; D gene: NA; CDR3 protein: CASSQVGSGELFF
J gene: TRBJ2-1; V gene: TRBV2; D gene: NA; CDR3 protein: CASSEGQGINEQFF
J gene: TRBJ2-1; V gene: TRBV29-1; D gene: TRBD2; CDR3 protein: CSVELAGGKNEQFF
J gene: TRBJ2-1; V gene: TRBV19; D gene: TRBD1; CDR3 protein: CASSIEGGAYNEQFF
J gene: TRBJ1-1; V gene: TRBV7-6; D gene: NA; CDR3 protein: CASSLESEAFF
J gene: TRBJ2-7; V gene: TRBV10-3; D gene: NA; CDR3 protein: CAISESGAESYEQYF